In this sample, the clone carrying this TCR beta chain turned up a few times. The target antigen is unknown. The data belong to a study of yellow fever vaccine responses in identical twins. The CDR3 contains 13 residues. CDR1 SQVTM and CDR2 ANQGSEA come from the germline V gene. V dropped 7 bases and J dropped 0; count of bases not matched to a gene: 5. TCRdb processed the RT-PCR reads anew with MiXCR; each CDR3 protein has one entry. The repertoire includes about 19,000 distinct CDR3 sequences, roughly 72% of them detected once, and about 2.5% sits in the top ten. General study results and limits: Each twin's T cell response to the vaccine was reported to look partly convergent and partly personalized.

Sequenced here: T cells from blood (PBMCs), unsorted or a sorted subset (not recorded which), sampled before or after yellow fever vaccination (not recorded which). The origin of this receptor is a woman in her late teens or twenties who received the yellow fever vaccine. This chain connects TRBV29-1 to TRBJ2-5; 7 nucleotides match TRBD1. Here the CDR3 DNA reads TGCAGCGCCATGACAGGGTACCAAGAGACCCAGTACTTC. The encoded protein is CSAMTGYQETQYF.